The subject of this entry is one T cell receptor beta chain. Profiling relied on immunoSEQ multiplex PCR, and the TCRdb table lists in-frame clones only, not all of them. The repertoire holds some 19,000 clones, with more than 55% as singletons. Indicated treatment: randomized to nivolumab then ipilimumab (arm A) or the reverse (arm B). DNA-damaging chemotherapy had not been given to any patient beforehand. From thawed PBMCs, live CD3+CD8+ cells negative for CD19 and CD56 were sorted. This record comes from a study of sequential checkpoint blockade in melanoma. The overall study: Arm A got nivolumab then ipilimumab; arm B the reverse, 1:1. Both treatment sequences were followed by maintenance nivolumab.

There are 16 residues in the CDR3. From germline, CDR1 is WNHNN and CDR2 SYGVQD (reference sequence). V lost 1 base and J 4 bases, leaving 16 bases between the germline ends. The sample was CD8+ T cells sorted from blood (inferred from file names), taken from a patient given nivolumab and ipilimumab in sequence. The TCR comes from a human donor with melanoma. The rearrangement links TRBV10-1 to TRBJ1-2; no clear D. The CDR3 spells CASSECRGGCFYGYTF. As DNA, the CDR3 is TGCGCCAGCAGTGAGTGTCGCGGCGGCTGCTTCTATGGCTACACCTTC.